These T cell receptor beta chains were read from a single sample in a study of spatial heterogeneity in lung cancer. TCRdb itself ran the 5' RACE reads through MiXCR, one entry per CDR3 protein. Of around 95,000 distinct CDR3 sequences detected, about 4.4% appear once; the ten largest clones hold 21%. The material sequenced was lung tumor tissue, taken at surgery. These receptors came from a male donor with early-stage non-small cell lung cancer. Each CDR3 is given with its conserved first and last residue. Fields, in order: D gene, J gene, V gene, clone size, CDR3 protein, CDR3 DNA. The D gene is left open where the match is weak. Sizes are listed as how often the clone was seen (once, few, many) or a class if it is expanded.

D gene: TRBD1; J gene: TRBJ2-6; V gene: TRBV28; clone size: many; CDR3 protein: CASSSVRGPGANVLTF; CDR3 DNA: TGTGCCAGCAGTTCCGTCAGGGGGCCTGGGGCCAACGTCCTGACTTTC
D gene: NA; J gene: TRBJ1-1; V gene: TRBV2; clone size: few; CDR3 protein: CASLALWTEAFF; CDR3 DNA: TGTGCCAGCCTCGCACTGTGGACTGAAGCTTTCTTT
D gene: NA; J gene: TRBJ2-3; V gene: TRBV11-2; clone size: many; CDR3 protein: CASSSQWNTDTQYF; CDR3 DNA: TGTGCCAGCAGCTCACAGTGGAACACAGATACGCAGTATTTT
D gene: NA; J gene: TRBJ1-5; V gene: TRBV15; clone size: many; CDR3 protein: CATSRRDSNQPQHF; CDR3 DNA: TGTGCCACCAGCAGAAGGGACAGCAATCAGCCCCAGCATTTT
D gene: TRBD2; J gene: TRBJ2-1; V gene: TRBV14; clone size: many; CDR3 protein: CASSQPGQSSGTRREQFF; CDR3 DNA: TGTGCCAGCAGCCAACCGGGTCAGTCTAGCGGGACACGTCGGGAGCAGTTCTTC
D gene: TRBD1; J gene: TRBJ1-5; V gene: TRBV28; clone size: many; CDR3 protein: CATKRDRGLFNQPQHF; CDR3 DNA: TGTGCCACAAAACGGGACAGGGGGCTTTTCAATCAGCCCCAGCATTTT
D gene: TRBD2; J gene: TRBJ2-2; V gene: TRBV20-1; clone size: many; CDR3 protein: CSANRLAGEQVPLTNTGELFF; CDR3 DNA: TGCAGTGCTAACCGACTAGCGGGAGAGCAAGTTCCGTTGACGAACACCGGGGAGCTGTTTTTT
D gene: TRBD2; J gene: TRBJ2-2; V gene: TRBV6-6; clone size: many; CDR3 protein: CASSYGLVAGAPGELFF; CDR3 DNA: TGTGCCAGCAGTTACGGTTTGGTAGCGGGAGCACCCGGGGAGCTGTTTTTT
D gene: TRBD1; J gene: TRBJ1-2; V gene: TRBV12-3/TRBV12-4; clone size: many; CDR3 protein: CASSQGTVDYGYTF; CDR3 DNA: TGTGCCAGCAGCCAAGGGACAGTAGACTATGGCTACACCTTC
D gene: NA; J gene: TRBJ2-5; V gene: TRBV29-1; clone size: many; CDR3 protein: CSVAHRSETQYF; CDR3 DNA: TGCAGCGTCGCTCACAGGTCAGAGACCCAGTACTTC